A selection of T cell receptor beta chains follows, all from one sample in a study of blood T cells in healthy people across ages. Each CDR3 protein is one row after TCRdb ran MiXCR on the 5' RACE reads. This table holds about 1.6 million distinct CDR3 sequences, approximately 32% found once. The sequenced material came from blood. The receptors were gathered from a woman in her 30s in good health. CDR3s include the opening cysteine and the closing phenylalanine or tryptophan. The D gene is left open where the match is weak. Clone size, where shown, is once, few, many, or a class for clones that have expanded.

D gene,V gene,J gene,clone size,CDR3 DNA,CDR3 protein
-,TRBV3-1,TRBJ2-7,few,TGTGCCAGCAGCCGGGGTTTGGACGAGCAGTACTTC,CASSRGLDEQYF
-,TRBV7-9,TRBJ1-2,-,TGTGCCAGCAGCTCCCCAGGGTCAGGACGGGGCTACACCTTC,CASSSPGSGRGYTF
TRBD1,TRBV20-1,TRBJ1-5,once,TGCAGTGCCCCTACCCGGGACAGCGAGCATCAGCCCCAGCATTTT,CSAPTRDSEHQPQHF
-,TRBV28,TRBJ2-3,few,TGTGCCAGCAGTTTAATGGGGTCTAGCACAGATACGCAGTATTTT,CASSLMGSSTDTQYF
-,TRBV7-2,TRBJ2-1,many,TGTGCCAGCAGCTTAAGTCAATACAATGAGCAGTTCTTC,CASSLSQYNEQFF
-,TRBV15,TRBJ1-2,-,TGTGCCACCAGCGGCATAAAGGAAGGGGGGAGTCTCTATGGCTACACCTTC,CATSGIKEGGSLYGYTF
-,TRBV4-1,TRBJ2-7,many,TGCGCCAGCAGCCAAGTGTCCGACGGCTCCTACGAGCAGTACTTC,CASSQVSDGSYEQYF
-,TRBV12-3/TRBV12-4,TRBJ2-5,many,TGTGCCAGCAGTTTTGTAGGGACATTGTACCAAGAGACCCAGTACTTC,CASSFVGTLYQETQYF
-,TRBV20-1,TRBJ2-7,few,TGCAGTGCTGGCAGGGATACTACCTACGAGCAGTACTTC,CSAGRDTTYEQYF
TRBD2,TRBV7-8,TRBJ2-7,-,TGTGCCAGCAGCTTAGAATTAGGTAGCGGGGACGAGCAGTACTTC,CASSLELGSGDEQYF
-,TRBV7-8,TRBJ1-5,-,TGTGCCAGCACCCTTAGTCGACAGAATAGCAATCAGCCCCAGCATTTT,CASTLSRQNSNQPQHF
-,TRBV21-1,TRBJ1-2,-,TGTGCCAGCAGCAAAGAAACACAGCTTCACTATGGCTACACCTTC,CASSKETQLHYGYTF
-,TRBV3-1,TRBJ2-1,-,TGTGCCAGCAGCCAAGCTCCTGGGAGCTCCTACAATGAGCAGTTCTTC,CASSQAPGSSYNEQFF
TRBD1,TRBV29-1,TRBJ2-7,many,TGCAGCGTTGAAGTCGGGACAGGGTCCTACGAGCAGTACTTC,CSVEVGTGSYEQYF
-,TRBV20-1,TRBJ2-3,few,TGCAGTGCCGGGTCCTGGAGGTTAGATACGCAGTATTTT,CSAGSWRLDTQYF
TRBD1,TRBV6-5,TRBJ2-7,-,TGTGCCAGCAGTTACTCGACAGGGGGGGAGCAGTACTTC,CASSYSTGGEQYF
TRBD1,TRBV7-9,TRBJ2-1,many,TGTGCCAGCAGCTTAACAGGGGCTAATGAGCAGTTCTTC,CASSLTGANEQFF
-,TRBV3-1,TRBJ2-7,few,TGTGCCAGCAGCCAGGTCGGGACCGACTCCTACGAGCAGTACTTC,CASSQVGTDSYEQYF
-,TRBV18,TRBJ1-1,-,TGTGCCAGCTCACCTCGGCAGGGGAACACTGAAGCTTTATTT,CASSPRQGNTEALF
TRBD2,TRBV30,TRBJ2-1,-,TGTGCCTGGAGTGTGGGATTAGCGGGAGTTAGGGAGCAGTTCTTC,CAWSVGLAGVREQFF